This T cell receptor beta chain was observed in a study of blood T cells in healthy people across ages. Every sample yielded at least 6.5 million isolated PBMCs. With each sample, at least 5 micrograms of total RNA were extracted. Combining a sample-barcoded 5' primer with a J-beta primer mix, a second PCR ran for roughly 7 to 11 cycles. TCRdb passed the 5' RACE reads through MiXCR, listing each CDR3 protein once. In the table there are about 640,000 distinct CDR3 sequences, 58% of which are singletons. V shed 6 bases and J shed 8 bases, with 16 bases lying between them. CDR1 DFQATT and CDR2 SNEGSKA come from the germline V gene (reference sequence). The length of the CDR3 is 12 residues.

The sample was blood. This receptor was obtained from a man in his 60s in good health. The rearrangement joins TRBV20-1 to TRBJ1-2; tentatively, D is TRBD1 (5 bases). The CDR3 protein is CSATRSEGGYTF. DNA for the CDR3: TGCAGTGCCACGAGGTCCGAGGGGGGCTACACCTTC.